This entry features one T cell receptor (beta chain) sequence. Its antigen is not known. Template switching added a universal primer binding site, and final cDNA carried unique molecular identifiers. TCRdb ran MiXCR on the 5' RACE reads and lists one entry per CDR3 protein. The table lists 400,000 to 550,000 distinct CDR3 sequences, approximately 15% of them singletons. This specimen comes from a study of identical twins. Findings and caveats of the study: Clonotypes of the beta chain that were abundant in cord blood carried fewer insertions (memory repertoires showed none).

Only healthy Caucasians were included as donors. This same sample was also part of a study on yellow fever vaccine responses in identical twins.

The source material was CD4+ T cells sorted from blood. The clonotype comes from a woman between 18 and 29 years old in good health.

CDR3 nucleotide sequence: TGTGCCAGCAGCTTAGATGGGGGCCGCTACGAGCAGTACTTC. Amino acids: CASSLDGGRYEQYF. This chain uses TRBV7-2 with TRBJ2-7; tentative D call: TRBD1 (6 bases). CDR1 is SGHTA, CDR2 FQGNSA, per germline. Trimming took 1 base from V and 3 from J, leaving 10 bases between them. The CDR3 spans 14 residues. Full variable domain (rest looked up from reference TRBV7-2 and TRBJ2-7): GAGVSQSPSNKVTEKGKDVELRCDPISGHTALYWYRQSLGQGLEFLIYFQGNSAPDKSGLPSDRFSAERTGGSVSTLTIQRTQQEDSAVYLCASSLDGGRYEQYFGPGTRLTVT.